This T cell receptor beta chain was sequenced in a study of shared clonotypes between healthy human individuals. On the study more broadly: Those who served as donors were two women and a few men between the ages of 18 and 49. General study findings and limits: Unshared clonotypes carried lower generation probabilities than those common to all four donors.

Trimming left V 4 bases short and J 4 bases short, with 11 bases between. Germline values: CDR1 LNHDA, CDR2 SQIVND (reference sequence). The CDR3 loop spans 14 amino acids. Of note for this clone: Antigen: not known.

As originally analysed: From ImmunoSEQ came sequences covering only the junction and carrying no quality scores, so filtering differed. TCRdb keeps only in-frame clones here, not all; method: immunoSEQ multiplex PCR. The V and J calls and clone size come from that table; D and trimming were worked out from the DNA. The table lists about 2.3 million clones, about nine tenths of them singletons. Sequencing input: naive CD4+ T cells from PBMCs. Subset in this sample: CD45RA+ positively selected. This chain links TRBV19 with TRBJ2-1; a possible D gene is TRBD2 (6 bases). This sequence was found in a man between 18 and 35 years old in good health. Some clones in this sample may be carry-over from other donors' samples. Here the CDR3 reads CASSTPGLYNEQFF. The CDR3 nucleotides read TGTGCCAGTAGTACGCCGGGACTGTACAATGAGCAGTTCTTC. Full variable domain (remainder filled in from reference TRBV19 and TRBJ2-1): DGGITQSPKYLFRKEGQNVTLSCEQNLNHDAMYWYRQDPGQGLRLIYYSQIVNDFQKGDIAEGYSVSREKKESFPLTVTSAQKNPTAFYLCASSTPGLYNEQFFGPGTRLTVL.